This T cell receptor beta chain came from a study of OX40 agonist ivuxolimab in advanced cancers. Study-level results: In general, CD8+ T cells held more expanded clones than CD4+ did, on average.

The table came from immunoSEQ multiplex PCR; TCRdb's copy has only in-frame clones and leaves some out. Found here are 40,000 to 45,000 clones, 92% of them singletons; the top ten hold approximately 14%. As regards this clone: Its cognate antigen is unknown.

Germline CDR1 is MNHEY and CDR2 is SMNVEV (reference sequence). CDR3 length: 15 amino acids. Between the trimmed V and J ends, which lost 7 bases and 2 bases, there was a span of 18 bases. Material: CD4+ or CD8+ T cells sorted from blood, obtained in a trial of the OX40 agonist ivuxolimab. The J gene is TRBJ2-7, the V gene TRBV27; tentative D call: TRBD2 (6 bases). This clonotype was sampled from an adult with an advanced solid tumor such as melanoma, head and neck, liver or kidney cancer. The CDR3 sequence is CASKNPAGKAYEQYF. For the CDR3, the DNA is TGTGCCAGCAAGAATCCGGCGGGAAAAGCCTACGAGCAGTACTTC.